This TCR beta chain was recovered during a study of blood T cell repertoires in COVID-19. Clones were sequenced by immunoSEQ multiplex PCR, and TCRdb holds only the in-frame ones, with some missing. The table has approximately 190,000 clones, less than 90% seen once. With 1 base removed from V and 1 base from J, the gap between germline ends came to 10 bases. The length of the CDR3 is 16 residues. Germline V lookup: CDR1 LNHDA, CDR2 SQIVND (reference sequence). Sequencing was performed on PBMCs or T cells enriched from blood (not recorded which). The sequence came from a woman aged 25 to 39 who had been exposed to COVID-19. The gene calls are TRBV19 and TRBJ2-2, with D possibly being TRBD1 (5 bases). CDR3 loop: CASSIGVQGNTGELFF. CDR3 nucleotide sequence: TGTGCCAGTAGTATAGGAGTTCAGGGGAACACCGGGGAGCTGTTTTTT.